This TCR beta chain was documented in a study of CD8 T cells in ankylosing spondylitis. Study conclusions and caveats: Ankylosing spondylitis blood seemed to carry a telltale TCR beta motif made of several highly homologous variants. Clones linked with disease were CD8+ and fairly uncommon in the peripheral blood.

Germline V lookup: CDR1 SGHRS, CDR2 YFSETQ. CDR3 size: 15 residues. V dropped 7 bases and J dropped 2 bases, with 18 bases sitting between them. Libraries of TCR beta came from quantitative 5'-RACE with molecular barcodes. TCRdb re-called the 5' RACE reads with MiXCR, one entry per CDR3 protein. The sample shows 330,000 or so distinct CDR3 sequences, 7% to 9% of them seen only once. In its sample, this clonotype was seen a few times. Its antigen is currently unknown. The sample was blood, either unsorted or a sorted T cell fraction (not recorded which). The TCR originated in a male donor with ankylosing spondylitis. The gene calls are TRBV5-1 and TRBJ1-1; D gene unclear. The CDR3 coding sequence is TGCGCCAGCTCCTCTGGGTGGACGGCAAACACTGAAGCTTTCTTT. This encodes CASSSGWTANTEAFF. The full variable domain, completed using reference TRBV5-1 and TRBJ1-1, is KAGVTQTPRYLIKTRGQQVTLSCSPISGHRSVSWYQQTPGQGLQFLFEYFSETQRNKGNFPGRFSGRQFSNSRSEMNVSTLELGDSALYLCASSSGWTANTEAFFGQGTRLTVV.